Below are 9 T cell receptor beta chains sequenced from a single sample in a study of post-analysis software for immune sequencing data. Study-wide results and caveats: Four or five TRBV segments, TRBV5-6, TRBV5-1 and TRBV20-1 among them, were found more frequent in patients than controls.

Unique molecular identifiers were present in the TCR beta cDNA libraries. TCRdb independently ran MiXCR on the PCR reads; one entry per CDR3 protein. The table records some 690,000 distinct CDR3 sequences, approximately 59% of them present only once. These receptors have no identified antigens. Sequencing was carried out using blood. The origin of the receptors is a girl aged 2 to 10 with multiple sclerosis.

The V gene is TRBV6-1, the J gene TRBJ2-4; perhaps D is TRBD1 or TRBD2 (5 bases each). V was shortened by 4 bases and J by 6 bases, with 19 bases between the two germline ends. Per the germline V gene, CDR1 is MNHNS and CDR2 is SASEGT. This CDR3 is 16 amino acids long. DNA of the CDR3: TGTGCCAGCAGTGCTGCTCTCGGGACCCCTTCAAACATTCAGTACTTC. This encodes CASSAALGTPSNIQYF.

The rearrangement uses TRBV4-3 and TRBJ1-2, with unresolved D. In germline, CDR1 is LGHNA, CDR2 YSLEER. The V end was cut by 0 bases, the J end by 10 bases, with 12 bases between. The CDR3 consists of 13 residues. CDR3 sequence (DNA): TGCGCCAGCAGCCAAGAGTTATCTCACCACTACACCTTC. Translated, it gives CASSQELSHHYTF.

V is TRBV12-3 or TRBV12-4 and J is TRBJ2-4; D might be TRBD2 (6 bases). The V gene lost 3 bases and the J gene lost 6 bases, with 12 bases spanning the gap. The CDR3 runs 14 residues. As DNA, the CDR3 is TGTGCCAGCAGTTTGGGGGGTGGAGGAAACATTCAGTACTTC. Its protein is CASSLGGGGNIQYF.

This rearrangement joins TRBV12-3 or TRBV12-4 to TRBJ2-6; D not resolved. There are 17 residues in the CDR3. The V end lost 5 bases, the J end lost 0 bases, and 14 bases lay between the germline ends. CDR3 DNA sequence: TGTGCCAGCAGTCCCCCAGACATCGGCTCTGGGGCCAACGTCCTGACTTTC. Protein: CASSPPDIGSGANVLTF.

This rearrangement joins TRBV10-1 to TRBJ2-1, with 7 bases that match TRBD1. Germline assignment: CDR1 WNHNN and CDR2 SYGVQD (reference sequence). CDR3 length equals 16 residues. Trimming cost V 7 bases and J 8 bases; bases outside gene matches: 17. The CDR3 coding sequence is TGCGCCAGCACTGGAATCTTAGGGGGCCTACTCGATGAGCAGTTCTTC. This sequence encodes CASTGILGGLLDEQFF.

On this clonotype itself: Compared with germline, one end of the junction differs, possibly owing to a read error. This rearrangement joins TRBV5-1 to TRBJ1-2, with D perhaps matching TRBD1 (6 bases). This CDR3 spans 14 amino acids. Germline V gene lookup returns CDR1 SGHRS and CDR2 YFSETQ. This CDR3 is CTSSPDRSNYGYTF. Written as DNA, the CDR3 is TGCACCAGCAGCCCGGACAGATCAAACTATGGCTACACCTTC.

The chain links TRBV6-2 or TRBV6-3 to TRBJ2-3; maybe TRBD1 (5 bases). Germline CDR1 and CDR2: MNHEY and SVGEGT. The CDR3 is made up of 14 amino acids. Trimming pared 7 bases from V and 6 bases from J, leaving 17 bases between. The CDR3 DNA follows: TGTGCCAGCACTGAAACGGCAGGGCCCGATACGCAGTATTTT. Its protein is CASTETAGPDTQYF.

This clonotype came up a few times. This chain links TRBV20-1 with TRBJ2-5; 11 bases align to TRBD2. The CDR3 runs to 18 residues. With V trimmed by 6 bases and J by 1 base, 16 bases remained unmatched. CDR1 DFQATT and CDR2 SNEGSKA come from the germline V gene (reference sequence). This chain's CDR3 is CSATPTSGIGVVQETQYF. Written as DNA, the CDR3 is TGCAGTGCAACCCCGACTAGCGGGATAGGGGTAGTCCAAGAGACCCAGTACTTC.

This chain links TRBV6-5 with TRBJ2-1; 7 nucleotides align to TRBD2. The junction had 5 bases not matched to a gene; V was cut back by 1 base and J by 2 bases. Germline CDR1 reads MNHEY; CDR2 reads SVGAGI. The CDR3 has 16 amino acids. CDR3 amino acids: CASSYWSLAAYNEQFF. CDR3 in DNA: TGTGCCAGCAGTTACTGGTCGCTAGCGGCCTACAATGAGCAGTTCTTC.